This T cell receptor beta chain was documented in a study of T cell repertoires in aging, cancer and after chemotherapy. Study summary: Roughly 8.8 million TCR reads made up the full dataset.

Looked up from germline, CDR1 is MNHEY and CDR2 is SMNVEV (reference sequence). V lost 1 base to trimming and J lost 0 bases; unmatched junction nucleotides: 1. This CDR3 is built from 15 residues. This clonotype was picked up one time. Rearranged V-D-J TRB sequences were amplified with a mixed TRB-A/B primer pool. A single record per CDR3 protein comes from TCRdb applying MiXCR to the multiplex PCR reads. This repertoire shows about 8,000 distinct CDR3 sequences, about 53% found once; its top ten account for 3.5%. The template was genomic DNA from peripheral blood, not RNA. V and J are TRBV27 and TRBJ2-3; 7 bases match TRBD2. Material: blood. This TCR was sampled from a human donor with a solid tumor. The CDR3 sequence is CASSLWGLSTDTQYF. In nucleotides, the CDR3 is TGTGCCAGCAGTTTATGGGGACTAAGCACAGATACGCAGTATTTT.